These T cell receptor beta chains were read from a single sample in a study of cytomegalovirus exposure and HLA in healthy donors. The assay was immunoSEQ multiplex PCR, and TCRdb's table has in-frame clones only and misses some. The sample yields 150,000 to 200,000 clones, roughly three quarters seen once. The sequenced material came from PBMCs. The receptors were gathered from a woman aged 50 to 65 in good health and CMV-seronegative. Both conserved end residues are part of each CDR3. Each record gives: D gene, clone size, J gene, V gene, CDR3 DNA, CDR3 protein. D genes are given only for firm matches. Not all rows give a size; the values are once, few, many and, for expanded clones, a class.

>NA|NA|TRBJ2-1|TRBV7-9
TGTGCCAGCAACCGAGTAGACAATGAGCAGTTCTTC
CASNRVDNEQFF
>NA|NA|TRBJ2-1|TRBV15
TGTGCCACGACCCGGGCCGGGACCTACAATGAGCAGTTCTTC
CATTRAGTYNEQFF
>NA|NA|TRBJ2-1|TRBV6-1
TGTGCCAGCACCGAACAGGTCGCTTCCTACAATGAGCAGTTCTTC
CASTEQVASYNEQFF
>TRBD2|few|TRBJ2-1|TRBV4-3
TGCGCCAGCAGCATCCGGGAGGGCGACAATGAGCAGTTCTTC
CASSIREGDNEQFF
>NA|NA|TRBJ1-5|TRBV15
TGTGCCACCAGTGGGGGGAGATCTCAGCCCCAGCATTTT
CATSGGRSQPQHF
>NA|NA|TRBJ1-6|TRBV28
TGTGCCAGCAGTCAAATAACAGATCTGACCTCCTATAATTCACCCCTCCACTTT
CASSQITDLTSYNSPLHF
>NA|NA|TRBJ1-2|TRBV7-2
TGTGCCAGCAGCTTAGCGCGGAGTAACTATGGCTACACCTTC
CASSLARSNYGYTF
>NA|once|TRBJ1-2|TRBV7-8
TGTGCCAGCAGCTTAGGGAGGCGGCGTAACTATGGCTACACCTTC
CASSLGRRRNYGYTF
>TRBD2|NA|TRBJ2-3|TRBV28
TGTGCCAGCAGTTTAACTGGACTAGCGGGGGGTTTCCTCACAGATACGCAGTATTTT
CASSLTGLAGGFLTDTQYF
>NA|few|TRBJ1-1|TRBV12-5
TGTGCTAGTGGTTTCCCCGTACAGGCTTTCTTT
CASGFPVQAFF
>NA|few|TRBJ2-7|TRBV7-3
TGTGCCAGCAGCCCCGACATCCACTACGAGCAGTACTTC
CASSPDIHYEQYF
>NA|NA|TRBJ1-6|TRBV6-5
TGTGCCAGCAGTTATACGCGCGGGTCAGATTCACCCCTCCACTTT
CASSYTRGSDSPLHF
>NA|few|TRBJ2-2|TRBV4-3
TGCGCCAGCAGCCAGGACGGGATCACCGGGGAGCTGTTTTTT
CASSQDGITGELFF
>TRBD1|NA|TRBJ1-5|TRBV6-5
TGTGCCAGCAGCCCCGACAGGGTGAGCAATCAGCCCCAGCATTTT
CASSPDRVSNQPQHF
>TRBD1|once|TRBJ1-1|TRBV25-1
TGTGCCAGCAGTTACGGACAGGGTAAATTGAACACTGAAGCTTTCTTT
CASSYGQGKLNTEAFF
>NA|NA|TRBJ1-3|TRBV11-2
TGTGCCAGCAGCTTAGCGGGGTGGGGTCGGGGAAACACCATATATTTT
CASSLAGWGRGNTIYF
>TRBD1|once|TRBJ1-3|TRBV28
TGTGCCGGGCTCGACAGGGGGCTTAACACCATATATTTT
CAGLDRGLNTIYF
>NA|once|TRBJ1-5|TRBV19
TGTGCCAGTAGTATTGCTCGACAGGTTAGCAATCAGCCCCAGCATTTT
CASSIARQVSNQPQHF
>NA|NA|TRBJ2-6|TRBV5-6
TGTGCCAGCAGCGCGGGACAGAACTCTGGGGCCAACGTCCTGACTTTC
CASSAGQNSGANVLTF
>NA|medium-sized|TRBJ2-5|TRBV28
TGTGCCAGCAGACAATACAGGGAGGGGACCCAGTACTTC
CASRQYREGTQYF
>TRBD1|NA|TRBJ2-1|TRBV5-4
TGTGCCAGCAGCCACAGGGGGGACTCCTACAATGAGCAGTTCTTC
CASSHRGDSYNEQFF
>NA|NA|TRBJ2-7|TRBV4-1
TGCGCCAGCAGCCAAGTAAGGGGGCGGGACCAAAATCGCCTACGGGAGCAGTACTTC
CASSQVRGRDQNRLREQYF
>NA|once|TRBJ2-1|TRBV12-5
TGTGCTAGTGGTTTGGGAGAAGGACTCCATACAAATGAGCAGTTCTTC
CASGLGEGLHTNEQFF
>TRBD2|NA|TRBJ2-1|TRBV9
TGTGCCAGCAGCCGCGCCGGGACTAGCGGGAGGGCCAATGAGCAGTTCTTC
CASSRAGTSGRANEQFF
>TRBD1|NA|TRBJ2-7|TRBV5-8
TGTGCCAGCAGCCTTCCTGACAGGGTGTACGAGCAGTACTTC
CASSLPDRVYEQYF
>NA|NA|TRBJ2-3|TRBV29-1
TGCAGCGTTGAAACGGGAGTGGCAGATACGCAGTATTTT
CSVETGVADTQYF
>NA|NA|TRBJ2-1|TRBV6-5
TGTGCCAGCAGTCGCCTACGGGTGAATGAGCAGTTCTTC
CASSRLRVNEQFF
>TRBD2|NA|TRBJ2-5|TRBV5-1
TGCGCCAGCAGTTCCCCCTCTAGCGGGGGGGCCGGAGAGACCCAGTACTTC
CASSSPSSGGAGETQYF
>TRBD1|NA|TRBJ1-1|TRBV29-1
TGCAGCGTGCTCAGGGGGCTCACTGAAGCTTTCTTT
CSVLRGLTEAFF
>TRBD1|NA|TRBJ2-7|TRBV28
TGTGCCAGCAGCCTAATGGGACAGGGGGCCCGGGAGCAGTACTTC
CASSLMGQGAREQYF
>TRBD2|NA|TRBJ2-2|TRBV7-6
TGTGCCAGCAGCGTTCCTAGCGGGGTGAACACCGGGGAGCTGTTTTTT
CASSVPSGVNTGELFF
>TRBD2|NA|TRBJ2-7|TRBV18
TGTGCCAGCTCGCCACCGGGGGGGGCCTACTACGAGCAGTACTTC
CASSPPGGAYYEQYF
>TRBD2|NA|TRBJ2-7|TRBV28
TGTGCCAGCAGTTTAGGGGCTAGCGGGGCCTACGAGCAGTACTTC
CASSLGASGAYEQYF
>TRBD1|NA|TRBJ1-2|TRBV6-5
TGTGCCAGCAGTTACTCGACAGGGACAATTTTC
CASSYSTGTIF
>NA|NA|TRBJ1-5|TRBV7-2
TGTGCCAGCAGCCAAGAGTTCGGGGGGCGTCAGCCCCAGCATTTT
CASSQEFGGRQPQHF
>NA|NA|TRBJ1-6|TRBV28
TGTGCCAGCAGTTTAACAGAACCCTATAATTCACCCCTCCACTTT
CASSLTEPYNSPLHF
>TRBD1|NA|TRBJ1-2|TRBV19
TGTGCGGCAAACCCAGGGGGCGCGAGGGGCTACACCTTC
CAANPGGARGYTF
>TRBD1|NA|TRBJ2-7|TRBV18
TGTGCCAGCTCGCACGCCGGACAGGGTTTAAACGAGCAGTACTTC
CASSHAGQGLNEQYF
>TRBD1|once|TRBJ2-7|TRBV10-3
TGTGCCATCAGCGCGGACAGGGGGCTTGAGTACGAGCAGTACTTC
CAISADRGLEYEQYF
>TRBD1|NA|TRBJ1-2|TRBV9
TGTGCCAGCAGCGTATATGACAGGGTAGGAAACTATGGCTACACCTTC
CASSVYDRVGNYGYTF
>NA|NA|TRBJ2-3|TRBV5-1
TGCGCCAGCAGGCCCGGGGTCACAGATACGCAGTATTTT
CASRPGVTDTQYF
>TRBD2|once|TRBJ2-5|TRBV7-2
TGTGCCAGCAGCTCGCTACTAGCGGGAGTGGCCGAGACCCAGTACTTC
CASSSLLAGVAETQYF
>TRBD1|NA|TRBJ1-1|TRBV19
TGTGCCAGTAGTAACAACAGGGGAGCAGGGAACACTGAAGCTTTCTTT
CASSNNRGAGNTEAFF
>TRBD1|NA|TRBJ1-5|TRBV5-5
TGTGCCAGCAGCGGGACAGGGGGCAATAGCAATCAGCCCCAGCATTTT
CASSGTGGNSNQPQHF
>NA|NA|TRBJ2-7|TRBV5-5
TGTGCCAGCAGCTTGTGGACAGACAGCTACGAGCAGTACTTC
CASSLWTDSYEQYF
>NA|NA|TRBJ2-5|TRBV15
TGTGCCACCAGCAGAGTCAGGGAGGTTGAGACCCAGTACTTC
CATSRVREVETQYF
>TRBD1|NA|TRBJ2-7|TRBV29-1
TGCAGCGTACGGACAGGGAGCTCCTACGAGCAGTACTTC
CSVRTGSSYEQYF
>NA|NA|TRBJ2-2|TRBV28
TGTGCCAGCGGGCAGGTGGTTACCGGGGAGCTGTTTTTT
CASGQVVTGELFF
>NA|NA|TRBJ2-7|TRBV29-1
TGCAGCGTTGAAGACGGGAGCTCCTACGAGCAGTACTTC
CSVEDGSSYEQYF
>TRBD1|NA|TRBJ1-4|TRBV28
TGTGCCAGCAGTTCCCCGACAGGGCCAGGCGAAAAACTGTTTTTT
CASSSPTGPGEKLFF
>NA|NA|TRBJ2-1|TRBV9
TGTGCCAGCAGCGTAGTGGCAGGGGGGAGCTCCTACAATGAGCAGTTCTTC
CASSVVAGGSSYNEQFF
>TRBD1|NA|TRBJ2-7|TRBV11-2
TGTGCCAGCAAGCTAGGGACAGGGACCTACGAGCAGTACTTC
CASKLGTGTYEQYF